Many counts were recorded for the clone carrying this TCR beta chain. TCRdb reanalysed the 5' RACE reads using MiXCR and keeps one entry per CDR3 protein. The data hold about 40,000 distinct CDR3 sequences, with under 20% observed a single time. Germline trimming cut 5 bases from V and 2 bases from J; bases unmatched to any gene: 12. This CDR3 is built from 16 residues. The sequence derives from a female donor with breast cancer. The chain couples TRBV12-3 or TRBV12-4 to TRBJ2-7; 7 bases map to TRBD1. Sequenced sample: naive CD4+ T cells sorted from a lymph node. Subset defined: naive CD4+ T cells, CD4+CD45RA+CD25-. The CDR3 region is CASSNTPGQTPYEQYF. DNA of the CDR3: TGTGCCAGCAGTAACACCCCGGGACAGACGCCCTACGAGCAGTACTTC.